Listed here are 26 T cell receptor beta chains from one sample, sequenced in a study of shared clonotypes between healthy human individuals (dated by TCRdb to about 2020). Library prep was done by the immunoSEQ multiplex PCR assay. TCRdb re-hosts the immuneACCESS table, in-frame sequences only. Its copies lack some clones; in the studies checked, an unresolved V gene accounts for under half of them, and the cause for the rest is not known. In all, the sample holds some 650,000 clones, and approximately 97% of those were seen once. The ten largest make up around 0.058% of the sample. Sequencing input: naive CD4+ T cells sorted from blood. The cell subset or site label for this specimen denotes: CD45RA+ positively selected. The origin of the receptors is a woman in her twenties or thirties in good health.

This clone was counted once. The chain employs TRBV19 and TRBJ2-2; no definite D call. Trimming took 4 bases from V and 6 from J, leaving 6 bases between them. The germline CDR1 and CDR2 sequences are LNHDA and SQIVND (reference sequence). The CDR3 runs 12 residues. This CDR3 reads CASSNVPGELFF. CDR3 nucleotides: TGTGCCAGTAGTAATGTGCCCGGGGAGCTGTTTTTT.

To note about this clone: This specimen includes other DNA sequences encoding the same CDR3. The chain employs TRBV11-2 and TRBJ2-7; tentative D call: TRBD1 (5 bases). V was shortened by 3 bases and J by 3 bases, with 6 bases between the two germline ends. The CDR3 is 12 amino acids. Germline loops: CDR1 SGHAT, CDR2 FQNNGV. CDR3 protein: CASSLQGYEQYF. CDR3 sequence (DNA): TGTGCCAGCAGCTTGCAGGGCTACGAGCAGTACTTC.

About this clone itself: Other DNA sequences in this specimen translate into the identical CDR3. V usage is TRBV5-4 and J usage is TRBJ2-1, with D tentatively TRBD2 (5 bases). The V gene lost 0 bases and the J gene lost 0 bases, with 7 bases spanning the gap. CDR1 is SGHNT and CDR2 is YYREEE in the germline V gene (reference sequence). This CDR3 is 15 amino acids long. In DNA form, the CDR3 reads TGTGCCAGCAGCTTGGGAGGGAGCTCCTACAATGAGCAGTTCTTC. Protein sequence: CASSLGGSSYNEQFF.

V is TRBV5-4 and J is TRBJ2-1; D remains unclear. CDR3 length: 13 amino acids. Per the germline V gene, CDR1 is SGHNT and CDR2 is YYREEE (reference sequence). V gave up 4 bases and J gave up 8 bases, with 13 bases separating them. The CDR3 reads CASSNSNSDEQFF. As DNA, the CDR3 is TGTGCCAGCAGCAACAGCAATAGTGATGAGCAGTTCTTC.

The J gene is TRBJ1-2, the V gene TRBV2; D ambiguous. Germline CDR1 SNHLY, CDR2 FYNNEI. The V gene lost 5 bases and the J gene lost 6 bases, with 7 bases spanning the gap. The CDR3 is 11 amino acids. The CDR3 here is CASSWTDGYTF. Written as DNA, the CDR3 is TGTGCCAGCAGTTGGACGGATGGCTACACCTTC. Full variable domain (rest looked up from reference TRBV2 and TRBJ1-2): EPEVTQTPSHQVTQMGQEVILRCVPISNHLYFYWYRQILGQKVEFLVSFYNNEISEKSEIFDDQFSVERPDGSNFTLKIRSTKLEDSAMYFCASSWTDGYTFGSGTRLTVV.

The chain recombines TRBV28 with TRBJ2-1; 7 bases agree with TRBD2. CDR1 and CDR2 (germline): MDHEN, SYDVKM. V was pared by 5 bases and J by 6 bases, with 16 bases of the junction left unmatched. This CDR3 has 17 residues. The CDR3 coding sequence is TGTGCCAGCAGTCCTCTATGGACTAGGCGGTCGGGCAATGAGCAGTTCTTC. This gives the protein CASSPLWTRRSGNEQFF.

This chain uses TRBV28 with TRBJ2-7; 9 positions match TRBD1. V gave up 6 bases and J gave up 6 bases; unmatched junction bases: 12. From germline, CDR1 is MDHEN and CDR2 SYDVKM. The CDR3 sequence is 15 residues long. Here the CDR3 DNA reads TGTGCCAGCAGGAGGGCCGGGACAGGGATCCGCGAGCAGTACTTC. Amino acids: CASRRAGTGIREQYF.

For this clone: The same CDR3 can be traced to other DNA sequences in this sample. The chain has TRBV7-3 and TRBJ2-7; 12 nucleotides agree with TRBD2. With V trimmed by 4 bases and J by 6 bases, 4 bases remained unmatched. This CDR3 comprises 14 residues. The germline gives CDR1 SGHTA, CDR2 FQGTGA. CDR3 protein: CASSSGTSGSEQYF. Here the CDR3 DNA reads TGTGCCAGCAGCTCCGGGACTAGCGGGTCCGAGCAGTACTTC.

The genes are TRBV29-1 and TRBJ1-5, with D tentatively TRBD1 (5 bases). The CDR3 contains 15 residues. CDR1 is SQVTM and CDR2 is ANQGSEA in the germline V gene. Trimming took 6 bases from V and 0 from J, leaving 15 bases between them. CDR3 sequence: CSVATGPASNQPQHF. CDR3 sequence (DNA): TGCAGCGTAGCCACAGGACCAGCTAGCAATCAGCCCCAGCATTTT.

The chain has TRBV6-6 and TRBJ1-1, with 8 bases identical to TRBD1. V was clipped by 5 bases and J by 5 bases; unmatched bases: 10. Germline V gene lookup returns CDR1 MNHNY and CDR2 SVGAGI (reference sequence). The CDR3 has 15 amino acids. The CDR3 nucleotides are TGTGCCAGCAGTAAACAGACAGGGGTGGGAACTGAAGCTTTCTTT. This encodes CASSKQTGVGTEAFF.

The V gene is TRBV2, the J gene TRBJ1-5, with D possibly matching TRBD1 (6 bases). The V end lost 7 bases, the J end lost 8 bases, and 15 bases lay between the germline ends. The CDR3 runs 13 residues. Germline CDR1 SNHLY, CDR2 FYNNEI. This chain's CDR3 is CASTRDTGKPQHF. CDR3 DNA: TGTGCCAGCACCCGAGACACAGGGAAGCCCCAGCATTTT.

CDR3: CASSLPGTGAHEQYF. The CDR3 DNA is TGTGCCAGTAGTTTACCCGGGACAGGGGCGCACGAGCAGTACTTC. The V gene is TRBV19, the J gene TRBJ2-7; 10 nucleotides line up with TRBD1. Losses at the gene ends were 5 bases for V and 5 bases for J; bases not matched to a gene: 9. The CDR3 is made up of 15 amino acids. Germline V CDR1 and CDR2: LNHDA, SQIVND (reference sequence).

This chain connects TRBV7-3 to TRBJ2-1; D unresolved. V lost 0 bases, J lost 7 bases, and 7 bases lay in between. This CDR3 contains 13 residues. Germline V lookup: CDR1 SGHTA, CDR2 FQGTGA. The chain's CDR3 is CASSLTGQNEQFF. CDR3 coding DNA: TGTGCCAGCAGCTTAACGGGCCAAAATGAGCAGTTCTTC.

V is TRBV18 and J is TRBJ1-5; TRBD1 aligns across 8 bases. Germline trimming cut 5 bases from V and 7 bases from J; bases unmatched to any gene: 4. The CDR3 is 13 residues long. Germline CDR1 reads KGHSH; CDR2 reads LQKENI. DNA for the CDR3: TGTGCCAGCTCAACAGGACAGGGCCAGCCCCAGCATTTT. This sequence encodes CASSTGQGQPQHF.

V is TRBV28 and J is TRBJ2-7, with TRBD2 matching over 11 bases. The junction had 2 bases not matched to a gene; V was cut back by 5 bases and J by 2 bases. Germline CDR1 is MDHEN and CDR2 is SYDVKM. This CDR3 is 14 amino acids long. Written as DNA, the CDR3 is TGTGCCAGCAGTCAGACTAGCGGGACCTACGAGCAGTACTTC. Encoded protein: CASSQTSGTYEQYF. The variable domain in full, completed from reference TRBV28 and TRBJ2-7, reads DVKVTQSSRYLVKRTGEKVFLECVQDMDHENMFWYRQDPGLGLRLIYFSYDVKMKEKGDIPEGYSVSREKKERFSLILESASTNQTSMYLCASSQTSGTYEQYFGPGTRLTVT.

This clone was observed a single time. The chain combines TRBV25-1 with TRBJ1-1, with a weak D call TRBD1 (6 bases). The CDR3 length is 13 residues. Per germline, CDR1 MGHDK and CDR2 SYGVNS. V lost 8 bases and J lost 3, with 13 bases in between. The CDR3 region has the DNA TGTGCCAGCCAAAATTGGACAGACACTGAAGCTTTCTTT. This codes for CASQNWTDTEAFF.

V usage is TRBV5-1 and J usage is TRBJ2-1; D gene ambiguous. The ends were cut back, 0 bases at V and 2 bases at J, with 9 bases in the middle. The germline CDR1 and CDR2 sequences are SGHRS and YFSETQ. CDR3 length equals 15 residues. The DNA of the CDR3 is TGCGCCAGCAGCTTGGTTTCTATTCCCTACAATGAGCAGTTCTTC. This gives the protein CASSLVSIPYNEQFF.

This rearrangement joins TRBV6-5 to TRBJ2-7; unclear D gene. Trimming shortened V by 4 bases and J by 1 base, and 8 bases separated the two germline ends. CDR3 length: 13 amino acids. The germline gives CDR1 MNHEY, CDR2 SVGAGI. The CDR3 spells CASSSDKSYEQYF. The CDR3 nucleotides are TGTGCCAGCAGTTCTGACAAGTCCTACGAGCAGTACTTC.

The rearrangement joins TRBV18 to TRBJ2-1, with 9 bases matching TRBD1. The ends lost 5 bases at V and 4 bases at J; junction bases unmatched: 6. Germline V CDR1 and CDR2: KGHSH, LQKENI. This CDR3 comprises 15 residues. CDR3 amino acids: CASSAGQGPYNEQFF. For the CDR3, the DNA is TGTGCCAGCTCAGCGGGACAGGGTCCTTACAATGAGCAGTTCTTC.

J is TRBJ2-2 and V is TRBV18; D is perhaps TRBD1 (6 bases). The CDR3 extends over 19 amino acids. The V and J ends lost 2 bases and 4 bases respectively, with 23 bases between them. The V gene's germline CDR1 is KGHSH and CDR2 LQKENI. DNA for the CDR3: TGTGCCAGCTCACCAAATGTACAGGGAATGGTGTGGAGCACCGGGGAGCTGTTTTTT. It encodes CASSPNVQGMVWSTGELFF. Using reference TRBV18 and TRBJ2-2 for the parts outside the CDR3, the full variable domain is NAGVMQNPRHLVRRRGQEARLRCSPMKGHSHVYWYRQLPEEGLKFMVYLQKENIIDESGMPKERFSAEFPKEGPSILRIQQVVRGDSAAYFCASSPNVQGMVWSTGELFFGEGSRLTVL.

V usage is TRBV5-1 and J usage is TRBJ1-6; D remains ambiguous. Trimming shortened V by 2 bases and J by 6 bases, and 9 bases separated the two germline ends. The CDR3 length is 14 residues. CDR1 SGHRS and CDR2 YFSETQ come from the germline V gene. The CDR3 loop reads CASSFGDANSPLHF. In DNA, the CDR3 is TGCGCCAGCAGCTTTGGGGATGCTAATTCACCCCTCCACTTT.

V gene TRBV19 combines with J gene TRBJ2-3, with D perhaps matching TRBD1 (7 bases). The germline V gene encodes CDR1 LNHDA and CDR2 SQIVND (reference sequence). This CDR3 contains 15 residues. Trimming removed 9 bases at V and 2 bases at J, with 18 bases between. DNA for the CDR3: TGTGCCAGCCGATATCGCAGGGGGGTCACAGATACGCAGTATTTT. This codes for CASRYRRGVTDTQYF.

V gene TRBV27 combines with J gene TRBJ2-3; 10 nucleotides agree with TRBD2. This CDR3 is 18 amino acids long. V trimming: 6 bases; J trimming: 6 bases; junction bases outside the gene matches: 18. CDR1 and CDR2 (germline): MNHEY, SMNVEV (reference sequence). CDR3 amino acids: CASSPPRGLAGAADTQYF. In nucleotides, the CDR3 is TGTGCCAGCAGCCCCCCCAGGGGGCTAGCGGGAGCGGCGGATACGCAGTATTTT.

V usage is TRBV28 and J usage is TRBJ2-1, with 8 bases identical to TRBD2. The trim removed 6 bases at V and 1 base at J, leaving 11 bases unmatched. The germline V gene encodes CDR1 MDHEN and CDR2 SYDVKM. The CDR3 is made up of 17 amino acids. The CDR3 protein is CASSLLSLAGSYNEQFF. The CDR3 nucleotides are TGTGCCAGCAGCCTCTTAAGTTTAGCGGGGTCCTACAATGAGCAGTTCTTC.

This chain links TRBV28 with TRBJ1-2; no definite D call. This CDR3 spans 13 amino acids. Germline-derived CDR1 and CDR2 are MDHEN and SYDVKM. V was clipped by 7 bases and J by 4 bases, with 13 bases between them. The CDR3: CASMLREGYGYTF. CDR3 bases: TGTGCCAGCATGTTGAGGGAAGGCTATGGCTACACCTTC.

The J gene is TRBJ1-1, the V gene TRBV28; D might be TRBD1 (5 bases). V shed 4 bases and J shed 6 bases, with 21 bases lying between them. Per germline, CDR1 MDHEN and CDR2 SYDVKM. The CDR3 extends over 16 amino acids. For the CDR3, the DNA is TGTGCCAGCAGTTCCTATCCGATGGGGGAAGATTCTGAAGCTTTCTTT. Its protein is CASSSYPMGEDSEAFF.